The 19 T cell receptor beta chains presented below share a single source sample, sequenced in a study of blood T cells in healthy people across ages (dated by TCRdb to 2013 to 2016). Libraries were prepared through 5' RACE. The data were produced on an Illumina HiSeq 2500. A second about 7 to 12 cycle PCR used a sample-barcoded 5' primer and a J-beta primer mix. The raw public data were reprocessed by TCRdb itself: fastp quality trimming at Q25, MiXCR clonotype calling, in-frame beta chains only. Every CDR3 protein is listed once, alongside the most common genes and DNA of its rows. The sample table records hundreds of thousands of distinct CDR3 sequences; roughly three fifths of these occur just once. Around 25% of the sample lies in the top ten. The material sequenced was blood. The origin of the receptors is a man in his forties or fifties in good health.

The CDR3: CSATGTAGANEQYF. CDR3 nucleotides: TGCAGTGCTACCGGGACAGCGGGGGCCAATGAGCAGTACTTC. V and J are TRBV20-1 and TRBJ2-5; the D gene is possibly TRBD2 (8 bases). The V gene lost 4 bases and the J gene lost 11 bases, with 23 bases spanning the gap. This CDR3 comprises 14 residues. Germline lookup yields CDR1 DFQATT and CDR2 SNEGSKA (reference sequence).

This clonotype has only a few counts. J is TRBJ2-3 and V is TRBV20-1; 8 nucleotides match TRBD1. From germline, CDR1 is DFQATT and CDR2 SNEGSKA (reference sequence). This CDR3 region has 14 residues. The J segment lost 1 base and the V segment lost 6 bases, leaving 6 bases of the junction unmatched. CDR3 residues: CSAESGQGTDTQYF. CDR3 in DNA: TGCAGTGCCGAATCGGGACAGGGCACAGATACGCAGTATTTT.

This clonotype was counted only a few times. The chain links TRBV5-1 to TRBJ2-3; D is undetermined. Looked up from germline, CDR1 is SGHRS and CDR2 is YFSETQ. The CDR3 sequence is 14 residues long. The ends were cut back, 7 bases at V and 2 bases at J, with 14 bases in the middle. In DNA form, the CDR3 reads TGCGCCAGCCAAGAGCGTACTAACACAGATACGCAGTATTTT. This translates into CASQERTNTDTQYF. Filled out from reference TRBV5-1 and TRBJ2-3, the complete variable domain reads KAGVTQTPRYLIKTRGQQVTLSCSPISGHRSVSWYQQTPGQGLQFLFEYFSETQRNKGNFPGRFSGRQFSNSRSEMNVSTLELGDSALYLCASQERTNTDTQYFGPGTRLTVL.

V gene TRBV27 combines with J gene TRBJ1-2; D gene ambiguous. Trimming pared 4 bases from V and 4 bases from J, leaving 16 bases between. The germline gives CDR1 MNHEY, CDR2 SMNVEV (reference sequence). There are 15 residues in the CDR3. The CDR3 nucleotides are TGTGCCAGCAGTTATAACCCGACATCTATCTATGGCTACACCTTC. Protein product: CASSYNPTSIYGYTF.

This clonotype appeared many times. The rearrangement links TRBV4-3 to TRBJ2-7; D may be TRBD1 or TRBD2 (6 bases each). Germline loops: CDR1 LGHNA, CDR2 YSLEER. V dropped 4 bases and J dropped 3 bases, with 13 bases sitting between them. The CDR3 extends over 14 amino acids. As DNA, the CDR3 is TGCGCCAGCAGCCTGCCGGAGGGGGACTACGAGCAGTACTTC. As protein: CASSLPEGDYEQYF.

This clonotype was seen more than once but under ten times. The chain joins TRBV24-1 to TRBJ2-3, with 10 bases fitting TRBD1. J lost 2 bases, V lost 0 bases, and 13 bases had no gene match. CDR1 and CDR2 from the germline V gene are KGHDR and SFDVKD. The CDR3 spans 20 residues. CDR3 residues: CATSDLQRVGTGVPTDTQYF. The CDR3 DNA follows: TGTGCCACCAGTGATTTGCAAAGGGTGGGGACAGGGGTCCCCACAGATACGCAGTATTTT.

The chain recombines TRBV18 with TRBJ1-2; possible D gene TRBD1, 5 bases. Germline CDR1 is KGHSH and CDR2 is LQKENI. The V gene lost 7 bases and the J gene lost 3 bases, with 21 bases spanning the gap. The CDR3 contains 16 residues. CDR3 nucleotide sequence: TGTGCCAGCTACTGGGGCGTAAGCTCTTGGGACTATGGCTACACCTTC. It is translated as CASYWGVSSWDYGYTF.

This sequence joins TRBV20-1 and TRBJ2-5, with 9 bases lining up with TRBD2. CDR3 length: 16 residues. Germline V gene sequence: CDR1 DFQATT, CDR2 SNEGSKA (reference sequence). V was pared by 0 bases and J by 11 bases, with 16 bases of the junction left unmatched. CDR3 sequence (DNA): TGCAGTGCTAGAGATGCGGGGGGGCGGGGATACAATGAGCAGTACTTC. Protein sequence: CSARDAGGRGYNEQYF.

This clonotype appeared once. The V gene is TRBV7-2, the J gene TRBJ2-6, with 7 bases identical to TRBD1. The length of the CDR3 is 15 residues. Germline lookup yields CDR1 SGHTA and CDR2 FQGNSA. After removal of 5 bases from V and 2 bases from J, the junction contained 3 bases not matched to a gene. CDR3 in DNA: TGTGCCAGCAGCCAGACAGGGCCTGGGGCCAACGTCCTGACTTTC. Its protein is CASSQTGPGANVLTF.

CDR3 sequence reads: CASSSNIEVSEAFF. CDR3 nucleotides: TGTGCCAGCAGCTCCAACATAGAAGTCTCTGAAGCTTTCTTT. The chain links TRBV7-2 to TRBJ1-1; D uncertain. The V end lost 4 bases, the J end lost 6 bases, and 15 bases lay between the germline ends. The germline V gene encodes CDR1 SGHTA and CDR2 FQGNSA. CDR3 length: 14 residues.

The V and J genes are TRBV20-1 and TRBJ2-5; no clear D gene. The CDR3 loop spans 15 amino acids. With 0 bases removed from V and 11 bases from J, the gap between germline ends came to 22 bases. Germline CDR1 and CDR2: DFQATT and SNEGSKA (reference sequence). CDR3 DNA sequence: TGCAGTGCTAGAGAGGGCTCGGATCCTTATAGTGAGCAGTACTTC. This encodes CSAREGSDPYSEQYF.

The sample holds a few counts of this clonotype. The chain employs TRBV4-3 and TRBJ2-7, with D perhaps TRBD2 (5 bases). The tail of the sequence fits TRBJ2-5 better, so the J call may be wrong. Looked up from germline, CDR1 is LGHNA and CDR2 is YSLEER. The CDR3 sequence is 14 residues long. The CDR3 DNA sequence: TGCGCCAGCAGCCAAGATCAGCTAGCCGAGACCCAGTACTTC. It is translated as CASSQDQLAETQYF.

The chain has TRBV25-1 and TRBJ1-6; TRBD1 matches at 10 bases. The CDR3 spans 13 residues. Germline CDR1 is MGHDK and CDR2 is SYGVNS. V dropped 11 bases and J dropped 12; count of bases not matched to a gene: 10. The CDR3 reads CAGIDRGQRPLHF. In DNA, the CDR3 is TGTGCCGGCATAGACAGGGGGCAACGACCCCTCCACTTT.

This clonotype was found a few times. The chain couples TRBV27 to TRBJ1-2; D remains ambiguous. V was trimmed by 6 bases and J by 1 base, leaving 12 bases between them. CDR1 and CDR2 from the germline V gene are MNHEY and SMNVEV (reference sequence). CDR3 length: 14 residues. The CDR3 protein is CASSLSIYNYGYTF. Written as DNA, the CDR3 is TGTGCCAGCAGCCTCTCGATATATAACTATGGCTACACCTTC.

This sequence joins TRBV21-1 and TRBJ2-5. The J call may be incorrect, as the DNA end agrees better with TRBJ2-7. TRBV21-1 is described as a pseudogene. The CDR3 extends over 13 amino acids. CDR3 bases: TGTGCCAGCAGACCAGACTCGGCCTACGAGCAGTACTTC. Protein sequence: CASRPDSAYEQYF.

CDR3 nucleotide sequence: TGTGCCAGCAGCCTTATAGCGGGGGGGCCAGAGACCCAGTACTTC. Its protein is CASSLIAGGPETQYF. The chain joins TRBV7-3 to TRBJ2-5; 11 positions match TRBD2. V shed 5 bases and J 4 bases; nucleotides not matched to a gene: 6. The CDR3 runs 15 residues. Germline CDR1 and CDR2: SGHTA and FQGTGA.

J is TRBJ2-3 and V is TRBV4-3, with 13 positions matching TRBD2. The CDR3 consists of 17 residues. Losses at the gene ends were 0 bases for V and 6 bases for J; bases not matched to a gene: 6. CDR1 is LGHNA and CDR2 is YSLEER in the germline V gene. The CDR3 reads CASSQDRTSGRRDTQYF. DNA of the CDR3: TGCGCCAGCAGCCAAGATAGGACTAGCGGGAGACGGGATACGCAGTATTTT.

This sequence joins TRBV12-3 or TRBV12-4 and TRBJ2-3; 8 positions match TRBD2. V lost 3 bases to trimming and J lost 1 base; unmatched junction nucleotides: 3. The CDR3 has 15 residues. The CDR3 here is CASSFEAGGTDTQYF. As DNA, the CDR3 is TGTGCCAGCAGTTTTGAAGCGGGAGGCACAGATACGCAGTATTTT.

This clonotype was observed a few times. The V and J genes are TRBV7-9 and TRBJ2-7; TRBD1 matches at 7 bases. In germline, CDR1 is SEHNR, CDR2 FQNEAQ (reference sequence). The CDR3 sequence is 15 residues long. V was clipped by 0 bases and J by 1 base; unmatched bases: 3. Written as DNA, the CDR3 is TGTGCCAGCAGCTTAGCGCAGGGGGTGTCCTACGAGCAGTACTTC. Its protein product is CASSLAQGVSYEQYF.